These 23 T cell receptor beta chains share one sample of origin, sequenced in a study of cytomegalovirus exposure and HLA in healthy donors (dated by TCRdb to the late 2010s). Libraries were constructed by the immunoSEQ multiplex PCR assay. For the multiplex PCR, a mixture combining 60 forward primers for TCR Vbeta segments and 13 reverse primers for TCR Jbeta segments was used. Imported from immuneACCESS, the table was reduced by TCRdb to in-frame sequences with V and J called. These copies leave out some clones; in studies compared against another copy, an unresolved V gene accounts for under half, and the cause of the remainder is not known. The table for this sample lists about 160,000 clones; about 81% of them were counted only once. The top ten clonotypes cover roughly 1.6% of the sample. What was sequenced was PBMCs. The origin of the receptors is a girl aged 10 to 17 in good health and CMV-seropositive.

This rearrangement joins TRBV5-6 to TRBJ2-1; D gene uncertain. The CDR3 contains 16 residues. The V gene lost 0 bases and the J gene lost 0 bases, with 10 bases spanning the gap. Looked up from germline, CDR1 is SGHDT and CDR2 is YYEEEE. In DNA form, the CDR3 reads TGTGCCAGCAGCTTGGAGAGAGTTAGCTCCTACAATGAGCAGTTCTTC. Protein: CASSLERVSSYNEQFF.

The V call is TRBV28, the J call TRBJ1-4; TRBD1 matches 7 bases. The CDR3 has 14 amino acids. CDR1 and CDR2 from the germline V gene are MDHEN and SYDVKM. The trim removed 8 bases at V and 10 bases at J, leaving 13 bases unmatched. Here the CDR3 DNA reads TGTGCCAGCGCTACAGGGGTACTTGGAGGAAAACTGTTTTTT. Translated, it gives CASATGVLGGKLFF.

This clone was picked up a small number of times. The chain has TRBV6-4 and TRBJ2-2; no firm D call. The V end lost 6 bases, the J end lost 1 base, and 9 bases lay between the germline ends. This CDR3 spans 14 amino acids. Germline CDR1 and CDR2: MRHNA and SNTAGT. The CDR3 DNA reads TGTGCCAGCAGAAAGGAGCAGAACACCGGGGAGCTGTTTTTT. This codes for CASRKEQNTGELFF.

The chain links TRBV28 to TRBJ2-7; 7 positions agree with TRBD2. The CDR3 totals 14 residues. V lost 8 bases, J lost 2 bases, and 9 bases stayed unmatched. CDR1 and CDR2 from the germline V gene are MDHEN and SYDVKM. The CDR3 sequence is CASSWGGTAYEQYF. CDR3 in DNA: TGTGCCAGCTCGTGGGGGGGGACCGCCTACGAGCAGTACTTC.

This clone was seen only a few times. The rearrangement uses TRBV6-1 and TRBJ1-3; possibly TRBD1 for D (5 bases). There are 15 residues in the CDR3. CDR1 and CDR2 from the germline V gene are MNHNS and SASEGT. The V gene lost 3 bases and the J gene lost 0 bases, with 9 bases spanning the gap. The CDR3 region is CASSDETVSGNTIYF. DNA for the CDR3: TGTGCCAGCAGTGATGAGACAGTCTCTGGAAACACCATATATTTT.

The CDR3 DNA sequence: TGTGCCAGCAGCTTCCAGGGGGCTGGAGAGACCCAGTACTTC. Translation: CASSFQGAGETQYF. This chain uses TRBV5-5 with TRBJ2-5; 8 bases map to TRBD1. CDR1 is SGHKS and CDR2 is YYEKEE in the germline V gene (reference sequence). J was trimmed by 4 bases and V by 2 bases; bases with no gene match: 4. This CDR3 spans 14 amino acids.

This clone was seen more than once but under ten times. A junction boundary mismatches the germline segment, possibly from a read error. The J gene is TRBJ2-2, the V gene TRBV7-7; 11 bases are a match to TRBD2. The germline V gene encodes CDR1 SSHAT and CDR2 FNYEAQ (reference sequence). The CDR3 has 15 amino acids. This chain's CDR3 is CASSSSGRRSGELFF. The CDR3 DNA follows: TGTGCTAGCAGCTCTAGCGGGAGGCGAAGCGGGGAGCTGTTTTTT.

This chain uses TRBV5-1 with TRBJ2-2, with TRBD2 matching over 8 bases. J was trimmed by 4 bases and V by 2 bases; bases with no gene match: 1. Looked up from germline, CDR1 is SGHRS and CDR2 is YFSETQ. The CDR3 runs 14 residues. In DNA, the CDR3 is TGCGCCAGCAGCTTCGGGGGGGGCACCGGGGAGCTGTTTTTT. It codes for CASSFGGGTGELFF. Using reference TRBV5-1 and TRBJ2-2 for the parts outside the CDR3, the full variable domain is KAGVTQTPRYLIKTRGQQVTLSCSPISGHRSVSWYQQTPGQGLQFLFEYFSETQRNKGNFPGRFSGRQFSNSRSEMNVSTLELGDSALYLCASSFGGGTGELFFGEGSRLTVL.

V gene TRBV6-5 combines with J gene TRBJ2-4, with D perhaps TRBD2 (6 bases). The V end lost 6 bases, the J end lost 5 bases, and 11 bases lay between the germline ends. Looked up from germline, CDR1 is MNHEY and CDR2 is SVGAGI. This CDR3 region has 13 residues. CDR3 in amino acids: CASSPGVQNIQYF. The CDR3, as DNA: TGTGCCAGCAGCCCGGGGGTCCAAAACATTCAGTACTTC.

The CDR3 protein is CASSLGGGWQETQYF. CDR3 nucleotide sequence: TGTGCCAGCAGTTTAGGGGGGGGTTGGCAAGAGACCCAGTACTTC. The V gene is TRBV28, the J gene TRBJ2-5; the match to TRBD2 covers 7 bases. CDR3 size: 15 residues. Germline CDR1 and CDR2: MDHEN and SYDVKM. V trimming: 2 bases; J trimming: 2 bases; junction bases outside the gene matches: 5.

The V call is TRBV19, the J call TRBJ1-2; weak D call: TRBD1 (6 bases). CDR3 length equals 12 residues. Germline V gives CDR1 LNHDA, CDR2 SQIVND (reference sequence). Trimming shortened V by 7 bases and J by 4 bases, and 10 bases separated the two germline ends. The CDR3 DNA sequence: TGTGCCAGTAATACAGGGATCTATGGCTACACCTTC. The encoded protein is CASNTGIYGYTF.

V usage is TRBV29-1 and J usage is TRBJ1-1, with a tentative D call TRBD1 (5 bases). This CDR3 is built from 11 residues. Germline-derived CDR1 and CDR2 are SQVTM and ANQGSEA. V was cut by 7 bases and J by 4 bases, with 10 bases left in between. The CDR3 coding sequence is TGCAGCGCTGGGGGGTCCACTGAAGCTTTCTTT. Translated: CSAGGSTEAFF.

Remarks on this clone: Other nucleotide sequences in the sample specify the same CDR3. V is TRBV6-5 and J is TRBJ2-7, with 8 positions matching TRBD1. V shed 5 bases and J 6 bases; nucleotides not matched to a gene: 6. The germline gives CDR1 MNHEY, CDR2 SVGAGI. The CDR3 is made up of 13 amino acids. In nucleotides, the CDR3 is TGTGCCAGCAGTCAGACAGGGGCAGGCGAGCAGTACTTC. This codes for CASSQTGAGEQYF.

The chain combines TRBV5-5 with TRBJ2-3; TRBD2 is a possible D gene (5 bases). The CDR3 extends over 16 amino acids. V lost 0 bases and J lost 0, with 11 bases in between. Germline V lookup: CDR1 SGHKS, CDR2 YYEKEE (reference sequence). The CDR3, as DNA: TGTGCCAGCAGCTTGGTGTCGGGGATAAGCACAGATACGCAGTATTTT. Its translation: CASSLVSGISTDTQYF.

This sequence joins TRBV7-8 and TRBJ2-1; 8 bases line up with TRBD2. This CDR3 spans 16 amino acids. V gave up 4 bases and J gave up 8 bases; unmatched junction bases: 13. The germline gives CDR1 SGHVS, CDR2 FQNEAQ. CDR3 residues: CASSSLPREVVDEQFF. Written as DNA, the CDR3 is TGTGCCAGCAGCTCGCTCCCGCGGGAGGTTGTAGATGAGCAGTTCTTC.

This chain links TRBV27 with TRBJ2-3, with 10 bases matching TRBD2. CDR3 size: 16 residues. The germline V gene has CDR1 MNHEY and CDR2 SMNVEV (reference sequence). J gave up 3 bases and V 6 bases, and 9 bases lay outside the gene matches. The CDR3 reads CASSPPPAGGTDTQYF. Here the CDR3 DNA reads TGTGCCAGCAGCCCCCCCCCAGCGGGGGGGACAGATACGCAGTATTTT.

A single count supports this clone. This chain links TRBV29-1 with TRBJ1-2, with TRBD1 matching over 7 bases. With 7 bases clipped from V and 7 bases from J, the junction kept 9 bases outside the gene matches. Per germline, CDR1 SQVTM and CDR2 ANQGSEA. The CDR3 is 12 amino acids. The CDR3 loop is CSATTGTGGYTF. CDR3 DNA: TGCAGCGCTACGACAGGGACGGGTGGCTACACCTTC.

The rearrangement joins TRBV29-1 to TRBJ1-5; 9 bases line up with TRBD1. CDR1 and CDR2 from the germline V gene are SQVTM and ANQGSEA. Trimming cost V 0 bases and J 6 bases; bases outside gene matches: 9. This CDR3 has 16 residues. The CDR3 here is CSVEDLPGQGFQPQHF. CDR3 bases: TGCAGCGTTGAAGACCTACCGGGACAGGGTTTTCAGCCCCAGCATTTT.

The V call is TRBV4-3, the J call TRBJ2-1; TRBD2 aligns across 9 bases. Unmatched junction bases numbered 8, after V lost 1 base and J lost 4 bases. CDR1 and CDR2 (germline): LGHNA, YSLEER. This CDR3 has 17 residues. CDR3 nucleotides: TGCGCCAGCAGCCAAGGGATGGGACTAGCAGGGTACAATGAGCAGTTCTTC. This encodes CASSQGMGLAGYNEQFF.

The chain links TRBV10-3 to TRBJ1-1, with D hard to call. V was trimmed by 0 bases and J by 5 bases, leaving 4 bases between them. The CDR3 has 12 amino acids. The V gene's germline CDR1 is ENHRY and CDR2 SYGVKD. The DNA for the CDR3 is TGTGCCATCAGTGAGTCGAGTACTGAAGCTTTCTTT. Its protein is CAISESSTEAFF.

The chain is built from TRBV28 and TRBJ2-7, with TRBD1 identical over 7 bases. Germline V gene lookup returns CDR1 MDHEN and CDR2 SYDVKM. The CDR3 totals 16 residues. Trimming removed 6 bases from V and 2 bases from J; junction bases left unmatched: 13. The CDR3 sequence is CASRPTRQGATYEQYF. CDR3 in DNA: TGTGCCAGCAGACCTACCCGACAGGGTGCGACCTACGAGCAGTACTTC.

This chain uses TRBV4-3 with TRBJ2-1; the D gene is possibly TRBD2 (5 bases). CDR1 is LGHNA and CDR2 is YSLEER in the germline V gene. This CDR3 contains 16 residues. V lost 1 base, J lost 6 bases, and 16 bases lay in between. The CDR3 sequence: CASSQVVGEPVNEQFF. The CDR3, as DNA: TGCGCCAGCAGCCAAGTAGTCGGGGAACCGGTCAATGAGCAGTTCTTC.

Here the CDR3 reads CASRNTVLDTGELFF. The CDR3, as DNA: TGCGCCAGCAGGAACACAGTTCTGGACACCGGGGAGCTGTTTTTT. The chain joins TRBV5-1 to TRBJ2-2; D unresolved. V was cut by 5 bases and J by 3 bases, with 14 bases left in between. The germline gives CDR1 SGHRS, CDR2 YFSETQ. The CDR3 spans 15 residues.